These 5 T cell receptor beta chains were all obtained from the same sample, sequenced in a study of control samples from healthy donors and cancer patients. The repertoire was sequenced with immunoSEQ multiplex PCR; TCRdb's copy has only in-frame clones and lacks some. The sample table sets out some 190,000 clones. Source material: blood. Receptors were obtained from a woman aged 25 to 39 in good health.

The CDR3 nucleotides read TGTGCCAGCAGCAGGGGTCTTGGTCAGCCCCAGCATTTT. Its translation: CASSRGLGQPQHF. The chain employs TRBV12-3 or TRBV12-4 and TRBJ1-5; tentatively, D is TRBD1 (6 bases). This CDR3 spans 13 amino acids. V lost 6 bases, J lost 6 bases, and 12 bases lay in between.

This chain uses TRBV2 with TRBJ1-2; the D gene is possibly TRBD1 (5 bases). V lost 8 bases and J 5 bases, leaving 12 bases between the germline ends. The CDR3 sequence is 12 residues long. The V gene's germline CDR1 is SNHLY and CDR2 FYNNEI. The CDR3 sequence is CASVPGLYGYTF. CDR3 nucleotide sequence: TGTGCCAGCGTTCCAGGGCTTTATGGCTACACCTTC.

This chain uses TRBV27 with TRBJ2-7; D not resolved. CDR1 and CDR2 from the germline V gene are MNHEY and SMNVEV (reference sequence). V lost 2 bases and J 0 bases, leaving 8 bases between the germline ends. CDR3 size: 14 residues. The CDR3 nucleotides are TGTGCCAGCAGTTTAGTCAGACCCTCCTACGAGCAGTACTTC. Residues: CASSLVRPSYEQYF.

The chain employs TRBV7-8 and TRBJ2-3, with a possible D match to TRBD2 (5 bases). CDR3 length equals 15 residues. V was cut by 6 bases and J by 1 base, with 14 bases left in between. CDR1 SGHVS and CDR2 FQNEAQ come from the germline V gene. DNA of the CDR3: TGTGCCAGCAGTTATTCGGGGTTAGGCACAGATACGCAGTATTTT. It yields the protein CASSYSGLGTDTQYF.

The chain employs TRBV7-2 and TRBJ1-6; TRBD1 aligns across 8 bases. Germline V CDR1 and CDR2: SGHTA, FQGNSA. The CDR3 spans 17 residues. Germline trimming cut 2 bases from V and 0 bases from J; bases unmatched to any gene: 3. The CDR3 protein is CASSLYRGSSYNSPLHF. The CDR3 region has the DNA TGTGCCAGCAGCTTATACAGGGGGAGCTCCTATAATTCACCCCTCCACTTT.